The 32 T cell receptor beta chains below were found in one sample sequenced in a study of PD-1 blockade in classical Hodgkin lymphoma. Each of the patients experienced relapse following autologous stem cell transplantation, and their brentuximab vedotin exposure differed. TCRdb keeps only in-frame clones here, not all; method: immunoSEQ multiplex PCR. The data show 20,000 to 25,000 clones, 77% seen once. The specimen was peripheral blood mononuclear cells (PBMCs), collected before the second cycle of nivolumab. The source of these receptors is a human donor with classical Hodgkin lymphoma.

The V gene is TRBV27, the J gene TRBJ2-3; 9 bases match TRBD2. The CDR3 has 18 amino acids. J gave up 0 bases and V 0 bases, and 7 bases lay outside the gene matches. The germline gives CDR1 MNHEY, CDR2 SMNVEV (reference sequence). CDR3 amino acids: CASSLSGLAGPSTDTQYF. The CDR3 bases are TGTGCCAGCAGTTTATCCGGTCTAGCGGGGCCTAGCACAGATACGCAGTATTTT.

J is TRBJ2-2 and V is TRBV6-5; D call uncertain. Looked up from germline, CDR1 is MNHEY and CDR2 is SVGAGI. Trimming pared 4 bases from V and 5 bases from J, leaving 14 bases between. The CDR3 totals 15 residues. CDR3 protein: CASSSELWGTGELFF. CDR3 DNA sequence: TGTGCCAGCAGTTCAGAACTATGGGGTACCGGGGAGCTGTTTTTT.

The rearrangement uses TRBV15 and TRBJ1-5; D uncertain. V was clipped by 0 bases and J by 6 bases, with 9 bases between them. The CDR3 has 14 amino acids. CDR1 is LNHNV and CDR2 is YYDKDF in the germline V gene (reference sequence). For the CDR3, the DNA is TGTGCCACCAGCAGAGATTGGGCGGGTCAGCCCCAGCATTTT. The encoded protein is CATSRDWAGQPQHF.

This clone was observed a handful of times. The chain joins TRBV5-1 to TRBJ1-1; D ambiguous. The CDR3 sequence is 15 residues long. Germline V gene sequence: CDR1 SGHRS, CDR2 YFSETQ. Trimming took off 5 bases at V and 8 bases at J, with 22 bases between the two ends. The CDR3 nucleotides read TGCGCCAGCAGTCGAGTTCTTGGGTTAGGAGAGGAAGCTTTCTTT. The encoded protein is CASSRVLGLGEEAFF.

This clone has only a few counts. V gene TRBV4-3 combines with J gene TRBJ2-3, with TRBD2 identical over 14 bases. The junction had 10 bases not matched to a gene; V was cut back by 0 bases and J by 5 bases. The CDR3 is 19 residues long. CDR1 is LGHNA and CDR2 is YSLEER in the germline V gene. CDR3 sequence (DNA): TGCGCCAGCAGCCAAGAGGGTCCGGGACTAGCGGGAGTAGAAGATACGCAGTATTTT. Residues: CASSQEGPGLAGVEDTQYF.

The chain combines TRBV4-1 with TRBJ1-5; D is unclear. Looked up from germline, CDR1 is MGHRA and CDR2 is YSYEKL. V was pared by 0 bases and J by 5 bases, with 8 bases between. This CDR3 comprises 14 residues. The CDR3: CASSQDPLDQPQHF. The CDR3 coding sequence is TGCGCCAGCAGCCAAGATCCGCTCGATCAGCCCCAGCATTTT.

This chain uses TRBV7-2 with TRBJ2-5, with D possibly being TRBD2 (7 bases). V dropped 3 bases and J dropped 4 bases, with 12 bases sitting between them. Germline V CDR1 and CDR2: SGHTA, FQGNSA. The CDR3 covers 14 residues. The CDR3 loop is CASSFWGGRETQYF. In DNA form, the CDR3 reads TGTGCCAGCAGCTTTTGGGGGGGCAGAGAGACCCAGTACTTC.

This clone has only one observation. This chain uses TRBV6-4 with TRBJ1-1, with D unclear. Germline CDR1 and CDR2: MRHNA and SNTAGT. The V end lost 10 bases, the J end lost 0 bases, and 12 bases lay between the germline ends. This CDR3 spans 13 amino acids. CDR3 in amino acids: CATRQQMNTEAFF. CDR3 DNA sequence: TGTGCCACCAGGCAACAGATGAACACTGAAGCTTTCTTT.

The count of this clone is one. The rearrangement links TRBV6-1 to TRBJ1-4; 7 bases map to TRBD1. Germline V gives CDR1 MNHNS, CDR2 SASEGT. The CDR3 has 15 amino acids. Unmatched junction bases numbered 7, after V lost 4 bases and J lost 5 bases. This CDR3 is CASSGRQGGNEKLFF. CDR3 DNA sequence: TGTGCCAGCAGTGGACGACAGGGAGGGAATGAAAAACTGTTTTTT.

CDR3 in amino acids: CASSLIEGSSYEQYF. The CDR3 DNA is TGTGCCAGCAGCTTAATAGAGGGAAGCTCCTACGAGCAGTACTTC. The gene calls are TRBV7-9 and TRBJ2-7; weak D call: TRBD2 (5 bases). V was trimmed by 2 bases and J by 0 bases, leaving 11 bases between them. The CDR3 is made up of 15 amino acids. CDR1 is SEHNR, CDR2 FQNEAQ, per germline (reference sequence).

The genes are TRBV19 and TRBJ2-7; D is tentatively TRBD1 or TRBD2 (6 bases each). The V gene lost 3 bases and the J gene lost 3 bases, with 12 bases spanning the gap. This CDR3 is built from 14 residues. CDR1 and CDR2 from the germline V gene are LNHDA and SQIVND (reference sequence). The CDR3 protein is CASSIEGGFYEQYF. In DNA form, the CDR3 reads TGTGCCAGTAGTATTGAGGGGGGCTTCTACGAGCAGTACTTC.

V gene TRBV7-8 combines with J gene TRBJ2-3; TRBD2 matches at 8 bases. The germline V gene has CDR1 SGHVS and CDR2 FQNEAQ. The CDR3 has 15 amino acids. V was pared by 2 bases and J by 2 bases, with 3 bases of the junction left unmatched. In DNA form, the CDR3 reads TGTGCCAGCAGCTTAAGCGGGGGAGTCACAGATACGCAGTATTTT. Encoded protein: CASSLSGGVTDTQYF.

The V gene is TRBV10-1, the J gene TRBJ1-5, with no clear D. Trimming left V 3 bases short and J 4 bases short, with 4 bases between. The CDR3 has 12 residues. The germline V gene encodes CDR1 WNHNN and CDR2 SYGVQD (reference sequence). Here the CDR3 DNA reads TGCGCCAGCAGTGATCTGAATCAGCCCCAGCATTTT. This sequence encodes CASSDLNQPQHF.

This rearrangement joins TRBV6-4 to TRBJ2-7, with no clear D. Trimming shortened V by 5 bases and J by 5 bases, and 16 bases separated the two germline ends. Germline V gene data show CDR1 as MRHNA and CDR2 as SNTAGT. This CDR3 is 14 amino acids long. The CDR3 here is CASSRRNDTDEQYF. The DNA of the CDR3 is TGTGCCAGCAGTAGAAGGAATGACACGGACGAGCAGTACTTC.

The chain carries TRBV19 and TRBJ1-5; D is ambiguous. CDR3 size: 12 residues. The germline V gene encodes CDR1 LNHDA and CDR2 SQIVND (reference sequence). V was shortened by 2 bases and J by 7 bases, with 6 bases between the two germline ends. The CDR3 protein is CASSISTQPQHF. CDR3 nucleotide sequence: TGTGCCAGTAGTATAAGCACCCAGCCCCAGCATTTT.

V gene TRBV6-6 combines with J gene TRBJ2-7; no reliable D call. CDR1 MNHNY and CDR2 SVGAGI come from the germline V gene (reference sequence). The V gene lost 5 bases and the J gene lost 3 bases, with 5 bases spanning the gap. This CDR3 spans 11 amino acids. The CDR3 loop is CASSENYEQYF. Written as DNA, the CDR3 is TGTGCCAGCAGTGAAAACTACGAGCAGTACTTC.

The chain uses TRBV7-9 and TRBJ1-4, with 8 positions matching TRBD1. The CDR3 sequence is 17 residues long. The germline CDR1 and CDR2 sequences are SEHNR and FQNEAQ (reference sequence). V shed 1 base and J 3 bases; nucleotides not matched to a gene: 7. The CDR3 DNA reads TGTGCCAGCAGCTTAGGACGGACCAGGGGGCCTAATGAAAAACTGTTTTTT. Translating gives CASSLGRTRGPNEKLFF.

This clone was detected only a few times. The J gene is TRBJ2-7, the V gene TRBV7-2; TRBD1 matches 7 bases. Unmatched junction bases numbered 5, after V lost 4 bases and J lost 2 bases. The CDR3 is made up of 14 amino acids. Germline values: CDR1 SGHTA, CDR2 FQGNSA. DNA for the CDR3: TGTGCCAGCAGCTACGTGACAGGGACCTACGAGCAGTACTTC. Residues: CASSYVTGTYEQYF.

This chain links TRBV14 with TRBJ2-6; D may be TRBD1 (6 bases). Germline assignment: CDR1 SGHDN and CDR2 FVKESK. Trimming removed 5 bases from V and 0 bases from J, with 11 bases in between. This CDR3 comprises 16 residues. CDR3 residues: CASSGARGSGANVLTF. The CDR3 nucleotides read TGTGCCAGCAGCGGAGCCAGGGGCTCTGGGGCCAACGTCCTGACTTTC. Supplemented by reference TRBV14 and TRBJ2-6, the full variable domain reads EAGVTQFPSHSVIEKGQTVTLRCDPISGHDNLYWYRRVMGKEIKFLLHFVKESKQDESGMPNNRFLAERTGGTYSTLKVQPAELEDSGVYFCASSGARGSGANVLTFGAGSRLTVL.

With regard to this clone: The same CDR3 can be traced to other DNA sequences in this sample. The rearrangement links TRBV4-3 to TRBJ2-3; D assignment may be TRBD1 or TRBD2 (5 bases each). The CDR3 totals 14 residues. V gave up 2 bases and J gave up 2 bases, with 8 bases separating them. Germline-derived CDR1 and CDR2 are LGHNA and YSLEER. The CDR3 bases are TGCGCCAGCAGCCAATTGGGGGTCACAGATACGCAGTATTTT. It is translated as CASSQLGVTDTQYF.

V is TRBV7-9 and J is TRBJ1-4, with 7 bases identical to TRBD1. CDR1 and CDR2 from the germline V gene are SEHNR and FQNEAQ (reference sequence). Losses at the gene ends were 5 bases for V and 2 bases for J; bases not matched to a gene: 2. The CDR3 has 14 residues. CDR3 loop: CASSPGGTNEKLFF. For the CDR3, the DNA is TGTGCCAGCAGCCCAGGGGGGACTAATGAAAAACTGTTTTTT.

This clone was observed once. The chain links TRBV27 to TRBJ2-5; 14 nucleotides agree with TRBD2. Germline V gene lookup returns CDR1 MNHEY and CDR2 SMNVEV (reference sequence). The CDR3 is 16 amino acids. Trimming removed 5 bases from V and 3 bases from J; junction bases left unmatched: 5. The chain's CDR3 is CASSPRTSGGKETQYF. The CDR3 coding sequence is TGTGCCAGCAGTCCTCGGACTAGCGGGGGGAAAGAGACCCAGTACTTC.

This chain connects TRBV6-6 to TRBJ2-2; no reliable D call. The V end lost 6 bases, the J end lost 4 bases, and 9 bases lay between the germline ends. This CDR3 has 13 residues. CDR1 MNHNY and CDR2 SVGAGI come from the germline V gene (reference sequence). The CDR3 protein is CASRPGSTGELFF. The DNA for the CDR3 is TGTGCCAGCAGGCCCGGAAGCACCGGGGAGCTGTTTTTT.

This chain uses TRBV27 with TRBJ1-2; tentative D call: TRBD1 (5 bases). The CDR3 runs 13 residues. Trimming stripped 8 bases from V and 6 bases from J, with 16 bases between. Germline loops: CDR1 MNHEY, CDR2 SMNVEV (reference sequence). The CDR3 here is CASGKQEADGYTF. For the CDR3, the DNA is TGTGCCAGCGGAAAACAGGAGGCGGATGGCTACACCTTC.

The CDR3 sequence is CASSGKLGQGEGYTF. The CDR3 region has the DNA TGTGCCAGCAGCGGAAAACTCGGACAGGGTGAGGGCTACACCTTC. This chain links TRBV11-3 with TRBJ1-2, with TRBD1 matching over 8 bases. The junction had 13 bases not matched to a gene; V was cut back by 5 bases and J by 8 bases. The CDR3 spans 15 residues. Germline V gene lookup returns CDR1 SGHNT and CDR2 YENEEA.

The gene calls are TRBV27 and TRBJ1-2; D gene ambiguous. V dropped 2 bases and J dropped 4 bases, with 8 bases sitting between them. This CDR3 is 13 amino acids long. Germline V lookup: CDR1 MNHEY, CDR2 SMNVEV (reference sequence). CDR3: CASSLTGPYGYTF. The CDR3 DNA is TGTGCCAGCAGTTTAACTGGACCCTATGGCTACACCTTC.

This clone has a handful of counts. J is TRBJ1-1 and V is TRBV10-3; D gene ambiguous. Trimming shortened V by 6 bases and J by 2 bases, and 10 bases separated the two germline ends. The CDR3 is 13 amino acids. Per germline, CDR1 ENHRY and CDR2 SYGVKD. The DNA of the CDR3 is TGTGCCATCAGCCGGCAGGACAACACTGAAGCTTTCTTT. It translates to CAISRQDNTEAFF.

This chain joins TRBV5-1 and TRBJ2-1; maybe TRBD2 (6 bases). This CDR3 spans 14 amino acids. Trimming cost V 3 bases and J 2 bases, with 9 bases left between them. CDR1 is SGHRS and CDR2 is YFSETQ in the germline V gene. The CDR3 DNA is TGCGCCAGCAGCTCCGGACTAACCTACAATGAGCAGTTCTTC. As protein: CASSSGLTYNEQFF.

This rearrangement joins TRBV28 to TRBJ2-2; D gene unclear. Germline lookup yields CDR1 MDHEN and CDR2 SYDVKM. V lost 3 bases and J 7 bases, leaving 18 bases between the germline ends. The CDR3 covers 16 residues. CDR3 sequence (DNA): TGTGCCAGCAGTTTTAGCAGGCAGTTTCGTAACGGGGAGCTGTTTTTT. Translation: CASSFSRQFRNGELFF. The full variable domain, with the rest looked up from reference TRBV28 and TRBJ2-2, is DVKVTQSSRYLVKRTGEKVFLECVQDMDHENMFWYRQDPGLGLRLIYFSYDVKMKEKGDIPEGYSVSREKKERFSLILESASTNQTSMYLCASSFSRQFRNGELFFGEGSRLTVL.

The CDR3 reads CASSSQTGTFTEAFF. Written as DNA, the CDR3 is TGTGCCAGCAGCTCCCAGACAGGGACGTTCACTGAAGCTTTCTTT. This chain uses TRBV7-6 with TRBJ1-1, with 7 bases matching TRBD1. The germline V gene has CDR1 SGHVS and CDR2 FNYEAQ. V was pared by 4 bases and J by 4 bases, with 9 bases of the junction left unmatched. CDR3 length equals 15 residues.

The genes are TRBV7-9 and TRBJ2-7; TRBD1 aligns across 11 bases. CDR3 length: 15 amino acids. V shed 3 bases, J shed 5 bases, and the junction held 6 bases outside the gene matches. Germline CDR1 SEHNR, CDR2 FQNEAQ (reference sequence). DNA for the CDR3: TGTGCCAGCAGCTTTATTCGGGACAGGGGGAACGAGCAGTACTTC. The encoded protein is CASSFIRDRGNEQYF.

The rearrangement links TRBV11-2 to TRBJ2-7; 11 bases align to TRBD2. Trimming took 5 bases from V and 6 from J; bases not matched to a gene: 15. The germline gives CDR1 SGHAT, CDR2 FQNNGV. This CDR3 contains 17 residues. CDR3 loop: CASSPYFRLAGRPEQYF. The CDR3 bases are TGTGCCAGCAGCCCCTACTTCAGACTAGCGGGGAGGCCCGAGCAGTACTTC. Supplemented by reference TRBV11-2 and TRBJ2-7, the full variable domain reads EAGVAQSPRYKIIEKRQSVAFWCNPISGHATLYWYQQILGQGPKLLIQFQNNGVVDDSQLPKDRFSAERLKGVDSTLKIQPAKLEDSAVYLCASSPYFRLAGRPEQYFGPGTRLTVT.